The clone carrying this TCR beta chain was counted many times. These data belong to a study of blood T cell repertoires in COVID-19. Across the whole study: Sites across the United States, Italy and Spain contributed samples from acute and convalescent COVID-19. In each case, the material was cDNA or gDNA derived from T cells, B-cell-depleted T cells, or PBMCs.

As handled by the study authors: Scientists estimated how many nucleated cells there were by amplifying reference gene primers. Generated by immunoSEQ multiplex PCR, the TCRdb table keeps only in-frame clones and is missing some. V, J and clone size reflect that table, while D and trimming were determined from the DNA. Counted here are about 260,000 clones, 88% occurring once; the ten biggest clones make up 0.7%. V gave up 4 bases and J gave up 3 bases; unmatched junction bases: 8. The CDR3 has 16 residues. This chain links TRBV23-1 with TRBJ2-7, with 11 bases aligning to TRBD1. TRBV23-1 is sorted into the ORF group, with uncertain function. Material for sequencing was peripheral blood. The receptor's source is a human donor in a cohort sampled during active COVID-19. The CDR3 DNA is TGCGCCAGCAGTCTCCTCGGACAGGGGGCCCTCTACGAGCAGTACTTC. It yields the protein CASSLLGQGALYEQYF.